This entry is about one T cell receptor beta chain. This entry is derived from a study of blood T cells in healthy people across ages. Trimming removed 2 bases at V and 6 bases at J, with 7 bases between. The CDR3 is made up of 12 amino acids. Germline CDR1 is MDHEN and CDR2 is SYDVKM. A second roughly 6 to 11 cycle PCR used barcoded and J-beta primers. One entry per CDR3 protein, called by TCRdb with MiXCR from the 5' RACE reads. The sample has approximately 800,000 distinct CDR3 sequences, approximately 25% seen once. The same sample was also used in a study of T cells of mothers and their children.

Input material: blood. The TCR sequence derives from a boy aged 10-17 years in good health. V is TRBV28 and J is TRBJ2-5; no reliable D call. This chain's CDR3 is CASSLAPKTQYF. Written as DNA, the CDR3 is TGTGCCAGCAGTTTAGCACCGAAGACCCAGTACTTC.